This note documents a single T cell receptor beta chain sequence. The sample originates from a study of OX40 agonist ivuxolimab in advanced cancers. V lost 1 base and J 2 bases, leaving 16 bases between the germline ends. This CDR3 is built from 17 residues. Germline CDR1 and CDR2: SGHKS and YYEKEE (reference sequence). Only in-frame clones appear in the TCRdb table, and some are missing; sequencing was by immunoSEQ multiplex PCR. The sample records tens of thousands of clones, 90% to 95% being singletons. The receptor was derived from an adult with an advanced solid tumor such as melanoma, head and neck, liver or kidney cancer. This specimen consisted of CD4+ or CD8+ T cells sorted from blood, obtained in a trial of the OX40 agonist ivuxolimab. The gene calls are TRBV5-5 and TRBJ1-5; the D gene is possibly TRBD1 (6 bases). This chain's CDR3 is CASSLFFDTGRNQPQHF. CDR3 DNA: TGTGCCAGCAGCTTGTTTTTCGATACAGGGCGCAATCAGCCCCAGCATTTT.